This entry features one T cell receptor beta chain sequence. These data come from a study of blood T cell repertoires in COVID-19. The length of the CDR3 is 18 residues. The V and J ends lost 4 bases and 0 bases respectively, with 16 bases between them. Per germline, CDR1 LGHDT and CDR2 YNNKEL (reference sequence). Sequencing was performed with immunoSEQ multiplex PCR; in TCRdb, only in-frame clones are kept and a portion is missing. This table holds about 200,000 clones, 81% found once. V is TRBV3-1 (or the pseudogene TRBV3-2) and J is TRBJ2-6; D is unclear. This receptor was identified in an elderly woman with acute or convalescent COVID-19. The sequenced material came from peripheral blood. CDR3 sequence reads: CASSLPLNTPSGANVLTF. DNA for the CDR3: TGTGCCAGCAGCCTCCCGCTGAACACCCCCTCTGGGGCCAACGTCCTGACTTTC.